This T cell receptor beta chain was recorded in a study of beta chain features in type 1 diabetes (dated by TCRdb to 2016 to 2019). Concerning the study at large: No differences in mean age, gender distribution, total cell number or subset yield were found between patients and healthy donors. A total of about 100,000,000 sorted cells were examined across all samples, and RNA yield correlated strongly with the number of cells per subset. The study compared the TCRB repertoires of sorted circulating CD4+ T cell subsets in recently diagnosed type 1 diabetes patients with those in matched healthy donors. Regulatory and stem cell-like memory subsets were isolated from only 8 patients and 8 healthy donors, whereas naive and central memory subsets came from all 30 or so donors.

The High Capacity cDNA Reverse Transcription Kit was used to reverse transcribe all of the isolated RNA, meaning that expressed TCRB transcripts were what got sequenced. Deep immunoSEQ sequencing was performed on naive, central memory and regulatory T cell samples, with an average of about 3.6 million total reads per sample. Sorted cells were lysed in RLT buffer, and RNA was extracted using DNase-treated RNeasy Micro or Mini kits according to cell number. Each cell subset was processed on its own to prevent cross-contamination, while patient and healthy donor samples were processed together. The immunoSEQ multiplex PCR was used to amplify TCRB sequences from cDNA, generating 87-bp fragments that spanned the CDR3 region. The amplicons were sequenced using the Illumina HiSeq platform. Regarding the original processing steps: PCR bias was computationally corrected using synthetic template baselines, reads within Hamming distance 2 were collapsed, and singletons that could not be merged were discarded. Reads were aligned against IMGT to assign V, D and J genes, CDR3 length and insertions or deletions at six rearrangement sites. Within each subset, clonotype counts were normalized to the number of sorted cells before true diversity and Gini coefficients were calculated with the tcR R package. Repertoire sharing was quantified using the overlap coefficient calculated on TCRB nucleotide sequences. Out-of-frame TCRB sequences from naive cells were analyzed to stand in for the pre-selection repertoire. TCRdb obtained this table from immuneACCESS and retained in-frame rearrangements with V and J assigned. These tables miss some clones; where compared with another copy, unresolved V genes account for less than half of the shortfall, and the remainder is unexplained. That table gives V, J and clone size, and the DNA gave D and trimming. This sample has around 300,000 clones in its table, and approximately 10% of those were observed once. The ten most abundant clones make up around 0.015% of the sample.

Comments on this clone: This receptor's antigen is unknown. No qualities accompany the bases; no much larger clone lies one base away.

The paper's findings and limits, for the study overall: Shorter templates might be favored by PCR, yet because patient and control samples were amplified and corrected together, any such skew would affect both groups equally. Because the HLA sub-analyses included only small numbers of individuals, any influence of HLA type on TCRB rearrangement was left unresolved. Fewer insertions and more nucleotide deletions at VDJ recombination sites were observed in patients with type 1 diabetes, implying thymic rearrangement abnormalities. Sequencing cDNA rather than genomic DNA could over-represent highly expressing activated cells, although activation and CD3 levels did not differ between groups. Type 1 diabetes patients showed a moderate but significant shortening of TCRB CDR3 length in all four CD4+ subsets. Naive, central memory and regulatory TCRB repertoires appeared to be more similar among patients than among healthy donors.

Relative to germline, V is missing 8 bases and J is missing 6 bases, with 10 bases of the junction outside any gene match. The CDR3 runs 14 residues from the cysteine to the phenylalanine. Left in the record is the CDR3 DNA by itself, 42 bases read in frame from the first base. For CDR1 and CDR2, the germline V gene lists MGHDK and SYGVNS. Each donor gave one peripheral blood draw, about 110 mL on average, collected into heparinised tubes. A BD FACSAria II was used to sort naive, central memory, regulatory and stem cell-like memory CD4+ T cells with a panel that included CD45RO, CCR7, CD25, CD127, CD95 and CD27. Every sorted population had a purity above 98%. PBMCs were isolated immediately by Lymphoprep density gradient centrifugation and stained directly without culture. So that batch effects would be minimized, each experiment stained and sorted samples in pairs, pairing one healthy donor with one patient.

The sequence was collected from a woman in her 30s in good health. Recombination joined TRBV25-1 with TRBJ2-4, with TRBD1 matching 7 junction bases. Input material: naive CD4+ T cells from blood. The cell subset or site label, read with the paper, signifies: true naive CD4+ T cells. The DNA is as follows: TGTGCCAGCGCCTTAGACAGGGACGGAAACATTCAGTACTTC. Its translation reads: CASALDRDGNIQYF.